The next 2 T cell receptor beta chains were all read from a single sample in a study of OX40 agonist ivuxolimab in advanced cancers. Data came from immunoSEQ multiplex PCR; TCRdb stores just in-frame clones and leaves some out. The sample records around 65,000 clones, about 90% being singletons. The source was CD4+ or CD8+ T cells sorted from blood, collected in a trial of the OX40 agonist ivuxolimab. Source of these receptors: an adult with an advanced solid tumor such as melanoma, head and neck, liver or kidney cancer.

Only one count was recorded for this clone. The chain links TRBV5-1 to TRBJ2-1; D call uncertain. Germline V gene sequence: CDR1 SGHRS, CDR2 YFSETQ. V lost 4 bases and J lost 1, with 12 bases in between. The CDR3 extends over 15 amino acids. CDR3 protein: CASSATDRSYNEQFF. The CDR3 DNA follows: TGCGCCAGCAGCGCAACAGACCGATCCTACAATGAGCAGTTCTTC.

The V call is TRBV5-6, the J call TRBJ2-7; the D gene is possibly TRBD2 (5 bases). Trimming shortened V by 5 bases and J by 0 bases, and 18 bases separated the two germline ends. This CDR3 is 16 amino acids long. CDR1 is SGHDT, CDR2 YYEEEE, per germline. For the CDR3, the DNA is TGTGCCAGCAGTCGGACTCCCACCCCAAGCTCCTACGAGCAGTACTTC. It translates to CASSRTPTPSSYEQYF.